This T cell receptor beta chain derives from a study of blood T cells in healthy people across ages (dated by TCRdb to between 2014 and 2017). In the study overall: In model experiments, template switching captured roughly one uniquely barcoded TCR beta cDNA molecule for every two T cells. Age-related changes in TCR beta repertoire diversity were measured in the study by deep sequencing normalized with unique cDNA molecular identifiers. The donors were divided into four age groups: young (average around 16 years), middle-aged (about 39), aged (approximately 64) and long-lived (approximately 74). To avoid experimental bias, donors of different ages were randomly spread across the sequencing lanes. Using the same blood draw, the study looked at two additional independent replicas of 1 million unique cDNA reads for two donors, one aged 18 to 30 and the other aged 80 or older. Overall study outcomes, separate from this receptor: The CMV infection status of donors was not known, potentially confounding age-related changes in expanded clonotypes. Compared with the aged group, more naive CD4+ T cells, fewer expanded clones and increased TCR diversity were shown by the long-lived group, suggesting age selection. Total diversity estimates from one million sequenced T cells were considered lower bounds and underestimates. As age increased, observed TCR beta diversity per million T cells dropped in a roughly linear way, and a significant reduction was already evident by age 40. Conclusive comparison of naive and antigen-experienced compartments was prevented by the profiling of bulk unsorted PBMCs. The percentage of naive T cells measured by flow cytometry correlated strongly with observed TCR beta diversity.

The library relied on 5' RACE. For sequencing, an Illumina HiSeq 2500 was employed. A second about 6 to 11 cycle PCR used a sample-barcoded 5' primer and a J-beta primer mix. A template-switch 5' adaptor carrying 12 random nucleotides introduced a unique molecular identifier onto each TCR beta cDNA molecule. Each sample yielded at least 2.5 million CDR3-containing paired-end reads. The Mint cDNA synthesis kit, primed by a TRBC-specific oligonucleotide, was used to synthesize first-strand cDNA from all RNA. Following uracil-DNA glycosylase treatment, a first 18-cycle PCR with universal primers M1SS and BC2_uni_R was performed on all cDNA. Turning to the authors' computational methods: For normalization, 1 million high-quality reads, each with a distinct molecular identifier, were randomly selected from each sample. Reads with shared molecular identifiers were discarded instead of being binned into consensus sequences. CDR3 identification, clonotype clustering and error correction used MiTCR with a Q25 quality threshold and the strictest error-elimination algorithm. A nonparametric unseen species model using Euler transformation provided a lower-bound estimate of total TCR beta diversity. Using fastp at Q25 and MiXCR, TCRdb reprocessed the public reads and kept productive beta chains. Here each entry gathers all rows of one CDR3 protein and keeps the most common genes and DNA. The V and J calls shown here were made by TCRdb, not taken from the authors' results. This sample has 630,000 or so distinct CDR3 sequences in its table, and about 28% of those were observed once. Together, the top ten hold 15% to 18% of the sample.

The donors were roughly 39 Caucasian individuals from Russia, aged 6 to 90 years, who were systemically healthy. Around 10 milliliters of peripheral blood were drawn from each donor into EDTA-treated Vacutainer tubes. PBMCs were isolated by Ficoll-Paque density-gradient centrifugation, with at least 6 million obtained per sample. Trizol reagent was used to extract total RNA from PBMCs, with at least 6 micrograms per sample. Naive CD45RAhigh/CD27high T cell percentages were measured by flow cytometry on a PBMC aliquot from every donor. The germline V gene yields SGHVS for CDR1 and FQNEAQ for CDR2. The CDR3 runs 15 residues from the cysteine to the phenylalanine. Only the CDR3 part of the read is kept: 45 bases, read in frame from the first base. V is reduced by 5 bases and J by 6 bases, leaving a spacing of 17 bases between them. This clonotype was detected ten times or more. This receptor's antigen is unknown. No quality values exist for individual bases; no much larger clone is one base distant.

Sequenced: blood. The chain is encoded by TRBV7-8 joined to TRBJ1-5; a tentative D match to TRBD1 spans 5 bases. The clonotype originates from a woman at least 80 years old in good health. The sequenced DNA is TGTGCCAGCAGCCCATCCAGCAGGGCCGGTCAGCCCCAGCATTTT. Translated, this is CASSPSSRAGQPQHF.